This T cell receptor (beta chain) emerged from a study of vaccination and CD4 T cells after COVID-19. Whole-study context: For each participant, vaccination comprised two doses of either the BNT162b2 or the mRNA-1273 vaccine. Stimulation used overlapping spike peptides from SARS-CoV-2, HCoV-NL63, HCoV-OC43 and HCoV-229E. Taking of post-vaccine samples occurred a median approximately 67 days after dose two (range 14 to 241).

The ends lost 3 bases at V and 9 bases at J; junction bases unmatched: 2. Germline-derived CDR1 and CDR2 are LNHDA and SQIVND (reference sequence). The CDR3 is 13 amino acids. The Oncomine TCR Beta short-read assay sequenced DNA from cultured CD4+ T cells. TCRdb re-analysed the PCR reads in MiXCR, keeping a single row per CDR3 protein. In the table there are approximately 12,000 distinct CDR3 sequences, 55% to 65% of which are singletons. Treatment denoted: roughly 11-day PBMC culture with coronavirus spike peptide pools or control peptides (ViraFEST assay). ViraFEST used peptide pools to expand antigen-specific T cells and subsequently sequenced their TCRs. With respect to this clonotype: What it binds is not known.

The chain employs TRBV19 and TRBJ2-2, with 9 bases lining up with TRBD2. The sequencing input was CD4+ T cells from blood, cultured in vitro. This TCR came from a human donor who had recovered from COVID-19. Here the CDR3 reads CASSIAGGRELFF. The CDR3 DNA reads as TGTGCCAGTAGTATCGCGGGGGGGCGGGAGCTGTTTTTT. Full variable domain (rest looked up from reference TRBV19 and TRBJ2-2): DGGITQSPKYLFRKEGQNVTLSCEQNLNHDAMYWYRQDPGQGLRLIYYSQIVNDFQKGDIAEGYSVSREKKESFPLTVTSAQKNPTAFYLCASSIAGGRELFFGEGSRLTVL.